A single sample is the source of the 20 T cell receptor beta chains below, sequenced in a study of blood T cell repertoires in COVID-19. Measured with immunoSEQ multiplex PCR; TCRdb has only the in-frame clones, and not every one. Counted here are about 210,000 clones, 84% occurring once; the ten biggest clones make up 7.6%. Sequenced input: peripheral blood. The receptors here all came from a woman in her fifties or sixties with active or convalescent COVID-19.

The V gene is TRBV2, the J gene TRBJ1-2; the match to TRBD1 covers 8 bases. Germline CDR1 SNHLY, CDR2 FYNNEI. Trimming removed 6 bases from V and 8 bases from J; junction bases left unmatched: 11. The CDR3 consists of 14 residues. The CDR3 is CASSHLQGDLGYTF. The DNA of the CDR3 is TGTGCCAGCAGCCACCTACAGGGGGATTTAGGCTACACCTTC.

V usage is TRBV28 and J usage is TRBJ1-2; D not certain. The CDR3 contains 15 residues. Germline V gene data show CDR1 as MDHEN and CDR2 as SYDVKM. V lost 3 bases to trimming and J lost 7 bases, with 18 bases between them. CDR3 amino acids: CASSLGSWREGGYTF. CDR3 bases: TGTGCCAGCAGTTTGGGCTCGTGGAGGGAGGGTGGCTACACCTTC.

This chain links TRBV11-2 with TRBJ1-1, with D maybe TRBD1 (5 bases). The germline V gene has CDR1 SGHAT and CDR2 FQNNGV. The CDR3 extends over 15 amino acids. The V end lost 0 bases, the J end lost 6 bases, and 14 bases lay between the germline ends. The CDR3 here is CASSLDSGMRAEAFF. Written as DNA, the CDR3 is TGTGCCAGCAGCTTAGATTCAGGGATGAGAGCTGAAGCTTTCTTT.

The chain uses TRBV5-1 and TRBJ2-1; 9 positions match TRBD1. The V gene end was trimmed by 2 bases and the J gene end by 7 bases; junction bases not matched to a gene: 10. The CDR3 consists of 16 residues. Germline V gene lookup returns CDR1 SGHRS and CDR2 YFSETQ. CDR3: CASSFGPAGQGNEQFF. The CDR3 DNA sequence: TGCGCCAGCAGCTTCGGGCCGGCGGGACAGGGTAATGAGCAGTTCTTC.

This clone appeared a few times. The genes are TRBV11-2 and TRBJ2-1; D is possibly TRBD1 (5 bases). Germline assignment: CDR1 SGHAT and CDR2 FQNNGV. V was shortened by 3 bases and J by 6 bases, with 9 bases between the two germline ends. There are 13 residues in the CDR3. The CDR3 sequence: CASSLGRLNEQFF. The CDR3 region has the DNA TGTGCCAGCAGCTTGGGGCGGCTCAATGAGCAGTTCTTC.

This chain links TRBV9 with TRBJ2-2; D is ambiguous. Germline V gene lookup returns CDR1 SGDLS and CDR2 YYNGEE. V lost 7 bases and J lost 5, with 9 bases in between. The CDR3 length is 12 residues. In nucleotides, the CDR3 is TGTGCCAGCGATGGGCTGACCGGGGAGCTGTTTTTT. It is translated as CASDGLTGELFF.

This chain uses TRBV18 with TRBJ2-1, with 10 bases matching TRBD2. The CDR3 is 16 amino acids. In germline, CDR1 is KGHSH, CDR2 LQKENI. V shed 0 bases and J 9 bases; nucleotides not matched to a gene: 8. CDR3 in amino acids: CASSPPRSLAGTEQFF. The CDR3 region has the DNA TGTGCCAGCTCACCACCCCGGTCACTAGCGGGGACTGAGCAGTTCTTC.

This sequence joins TRBV3-1 (or the pseudogene TRBV3-2) and TRBJ2-1; D is perhaps TRBD2 (6 bases). The germline CDR1 and CDR2 sequences are LGHDT and YNNKEL (reference sequence). The CDR3 sequence is 14 residues long. Trimming removed 6 bases from V and 4 bases from J, with 13 bases in between. The CDR3 DNA sequence: TGTGCCAGCAGTCTGAGGGCGGGGTACAATGAGCAGTTCTTC. This gives the protein CASSLRAGYNEQFF.

The J gene is TRBJ1-4, the V gene TRBV19, with TRBD1 matching over 8 bases. V lost 3 bases and J lost 1; bases outside the gene matches: 4. Germline-derived CDR1 and CDR2 are LNHDA and SQIVND (reference sequence). The CDR3 runs to 16 residues. The CDR3, as DNA: TGTGCCAGTAGTATTGGACAGGGACGAACTAATGAAAAACTGTTTTTT. It encodes CASSIGQGRTNEKLFF.

J is TRBJ2-7 and V is TRBV6-5, with D unclear. In germline, CDR1 is MNHEY, CDR2 SVGAGI. The V gene lost 6 bases and the J gene lost 3 bases, with 12 bases spanning the gap. The CDR3 covers 13 residues. For the CDR3, the DNA is TGTGCCAGCAGCAGGTCGCGTGTCTACGAGCAGTACTTC. As protein: CASSRSRVYEQYF.

The chain has TRBV5-1 and TRBJ2-1, with 10 bases that match TRBD2. Germline V lookup: CDR1 SGHRS, CDR2 YFSETQ. The CDR3 is made up of 15 amino acids. V lost 3 bases and J lost 4; bases outside the gene matches: 4. The CDR3 DNA follows: TGCGCCAGCAGCTCTGAGACTAGCGGGTACAATGAGCAGTTCTTC. This gives the protein CASSSETSGYNEQFF.

The rearrangement joins TRBV3-1 (or the pseudogene TRBV3-2) to TRBJ2-1, with 12 bases matching TRBD2. This CDR3 has 21 amino acids. CDR1 is LGHDT and CDR2 is YNNKEL in the germline V gene (reference sequence). The J segment lost 4 bases and the V segment lost 4 bases, leaving 20 bases of the junction unmatched. The CDR3, as DNA: TGTGCCAGCAGCCGCCACCCCGGACAGACTAGCGGGAGCGGCGGTTACAATGAGCAGTTCTTC. It codes for CASSRHPGQTSGSGGYNEQFF.

The chain employs TRBV5-1 and TRBJ1-3; D unresolved. The ends were cut back, 0 bases at V and 4 bases at J, with 14 bases in the middle. Germline CDR1 and CDR2: SGHRS and YFSETQ. The CDR3 consists of 16 residues. The CDR3: CASSLDEGLGGNTIYF. The CDR3 coding sequence is TGCGCCAGCAGCTTGGATGAGGGCTTGGGCGGAAACACCATATATTTT.

The CDR3 sequence is CASSLAGGGGEQYV. Here the CDR3 DNA reads TGCGCCAGCAGTTTGGCGGGGGGTGGAGGGGAGCAGTACGTC. V is TRBV10-2 and J is TRBJ2-7, with 8 bases that match TRBD2. Germline values: CDR1 WSHSY, CDR2 SAAADI. The J segment lost 7 bases and the V segment lost 5 bases, leaving 10 bases of the junction unmatched. The CDR3 runs to 14 residues.

This clone was observed a single time. J is TRBJ2-1 and V is TRBV28; the match to TRBD2 covers 7 bases. Germline loops: CDR1 MDHEN, CDR2 SYDVKM. V gave up 4 bases and J gave up 15 bases; unmatched junction bases: 15. The CDR3 contains 14 residues. The DNA of the CDR3 is TGTGCCAGCAGTTCCGGGGCTAGCGGATTGCCGTGGTTCTTC. Residues: CASSSGASGLPWFF. The full variable domain, in which reference TRBV28 and TRBJ2-1 provide the parts outside the CDR3, is DVKVTQSSRYLVKRTGEKVFLECVQDMDHENMFWYRQDPGLGLRLIYFSYDVKMKEKGDIPEGYSVSREKKERFSLILESASTNQTSMYLCASSSGASGLPWFFGPGTRLTVL.

The CDR3 DNA is TGTGCCAGCCGTGGGGACATCAGCTATGGCTACACCTTC. Residues: CASRGDISYGYTF. The chain couples TRBV2 to TRBJ1-2; D might be TRBD1 (6 bases). From germline, CDR1 is SNHLY and CDR2 FYNNEI. The V and J ends lost 8 bases and 4 bases respectively, with 14 bases between them. CDR3 size: 13 residues.

Details on this clone: This may arise from a read error, as a much more abundant clone is one base away. This rearrangement joins TRBV10-3 to TRBJ2-2; 8 bases align to TRBD1. J lost 1 base, V lost 6 bases, and 4 bases had no gene match. The CDR3 length is 15 residues. From germline, CDR1 is ENHRY and CDR2 SYGVKD. Here the CDR3 DNA reads TGTGCCATCAGCCCTACAGGGGGGAACACCGGGGAGCTGTTTTTT. Residues: CAISPTGGNTGELFF.

The rearrangement uses TRBV9 and TRBJ2-7, with 9 bases identical to TRBD1. Germline V lookup: CDR1 SGDLS, CDR2 YYNGEE. The CDR3 is 15 amino acids. V lost 4 bases and J lost 4; bases outside the gene matches: 9. CDR3 amino acids: CASSPGTGSGYEQYF. As DNA, the CDR3 is TGTGCCAGCAGCCCCGGGACAGGGTCGGGTTACGAGCAGTACTTC. The full variable domain, completed using reference TRBV9 and TRBJ2-7, is DSGVTQTPKHLITATGQRVTLRCSPRSGDLSVYWYQQSLDQGLQFLIQYYNGEERAKGNILERFSAQQFPDLHSELNLSSLELGDSALYFCASSPGTGSGYEQYFGPGTRLTVT.

This chain connects TRBV28 to TRBJ2-7, with 12 bases fitting TRBD2. Looked up from germline, CDR1 is MDHEN and CDR2 is SYDVKM. V lost 5 bases and J lost 0; bases outside the gene matches: 14. The CDR3 has 19 residues. CDR3 in DNA: TGTGCCAGCAGTCTACTCCGACTAGCGGGAGATCAAGGCTCCTACGAGCAGTACTTC. This encodes CASSLLRLAGDQGSYEQYF.

This chain links TRBV3-1 (or the pseudogene TRBV3-2) with TRBJ2-5; no definite D call. Deletions cut 4 bases from V and 2 bases from J, with 14 bases between. The CDR3 loop spans 15 amino acids. Looked up from germline, CDR1 is LGHDT and CDR2 is YNNKEL (reference sequence). CDR3 amino acids: CASSLFPGPQETQYF. The CDR3 coding sequence is TGTGCCAGCAGCCTTTTCCCCGGTCCACAAGAGACCCAGTACTTC.